A selection of T cell receptor beta chains follows, all from one sample in a study of neurological immune-mediated disorders. TCRdb analysed the 5' RACE reads with MiXCR anew, one entry per CDR3 protein. The sample shows about 90,000 distinct CDR3 sequences, 13% of them seen only once. The sequenced sample was PBMCs. All receptors derive from a female donor with HTLV-1-associated myelopathy (HAM/TSP). Both conserved end residues are part of each CDR3. The D gene is left open where the match is weak. Part of the rows lack a size; the others show once, few, many or a class for expanded clones.

>medium-sized|TRBV18|TRBJ2-3|.|15
TGTGCCAGCTCACCACCGTCGGGGTACGGATATACGCAGTATTTT
CASSPPSGYGYTQYF
>many|TRBV28|TRBJ2-6|.|14
TGTGCCAGCAGTTCCCCCGCCGGGGCCAACGTCCTGACTTTC
CASSSPAGANVLTF
>.|TRBV11-2|TRBJ2-3|.|16
TGTGCCAGCAGCTCCGGACTCGATACTGGCACAGATACGCAGTATTTT
CASSSGLDTGTDTQYF
>.|TRBV6-5|TRBJ2-1|.|13
TGTGCCAGCAGTTCCCCGACCTTCAATGAGCAGTTCTTC
CASSSPTFNEQFF
>many|TRBV20-1|TRBJ2-5|.|14
TGCAGTGCTAGAGATCCTGGCAGGCAAGAGACCCAGTACTTC
CSARDPGRQETQYF
>many|TRBV27|TRBJ2-1|.|13
TGTGCCAGCAGGCGTCGGATAGACAATGAGCAGTTCTTC
CASRRRIDNEQFF
>many|TRBV5-1|TRBJ2-2|TRBD2|18
TGCGCCAGCAGCCTCTACGGATCCGCGGGGGGGGTCCCCGGGGAGCTGTTTTTT
CASSLYGSAGGVPGELFF
>.|TRBV12-3/TRBV12-4|TRBJ2-6|.|14
TGTGCCAGCAGACCGACCTCTGGGGCCAACGTCCTGACTTTC
CASRPTSGANVLTF
>few|TRBV5-6|TRBJ2-3|.|16
TGTGCCAGCAGCTCGGCTAAGGGGGGAGTCACAGATACGCAGTATTTT
CASSSAKGGVTDTQYF
>many|TRBV20-1|TRBJ1-4|TRBD1|14
TGCAGTGCTAGACCCTCGGACAGGGACGAAAAACTGTTTTTT
CSARPSDRDEKLFF
>many|TRBV14|TRBJ1-4|.|16
TGTGCCAGCAGCCAAGGACAGATTGCAACTAATGAAAAACTGTTTTTT
CASSQGQIATNEKLFF
>many|TRBV10-3|TRBJ2-7|TRBD2|13
TGTGCCAACGCGGGGGGTCCAACGGACGAGCAGTACTTC
CANAGGPTDEQYF
>many|TRBV21-1|TRBJ1-2|.|15
TGTGCCAGCACTGAGACAGGTCCTCCCGTGGGGGGCTACACCTTC
CASTETGPPVGGYTF
>many|TRBV4-1|TRBJ1-6|.|18
TGCGCCAGCAGCCAAGAAAACCGTCTTAGCTCCTATAATTCACCCCTCCACTTT
CASSQENRLSSYNSPLHF
>many|TRBV5-1|TRBJ2-1|TRBD2|13
TGCGCCAGCAGCACGGGGACTAACAATGAGCAGTTCTTC
CASSTGTNNEQFF
>many|TRBV24-1|TRBJ2-3|.|14
TGTGCCACCAGTTTGGCCTACAGCACAGATACGCAGTATTTT
CATSLAYSTDTQYF
>once|TRBV10-3|TRBJ2-2|TRBD1|16
TGTGCCATCAGGGAATCAGGGGGTGTGAACACCGGGGAGCTGTTTTTT
CAIRESGGVNTGELFF
>.|TRBV2|TRBJ1-3|.|12
TGTGCCAGCAGGGGGGATCGGAACACCATATATTTT
CASRGDRNTIYF
>many|TRBV5-1|TRBJ2-5|.|15
TGCGCCAGCAGCTGGCGACCTCCGGGACAAGAGACCCAGTACTTC
CASSWRPPGQETQYF
>.|TRBV6-5|TRBJ2-7|TRBD1|14
TGTGCCAACAGTTTCCGGGACAGCTCCTACGAGCAGTACTTC
CANSFRDSSYEQYF
>many|TRBV5-1|TRBJ2-1|TRBD2|14
TGCGCCAGCAATTGGCGGGGGGGCCGGGGAGAGCAGTTCTTC
CASNWRGGRGEQFF
>many|TRBV7-2|TRBJ2-7|.|16
TGTGCCAGCAGCTTAAGGGGCCCGGGGGTTCCCTCCGAGCAGTACTTC
CASSLRGPGVPSEQYF
>.|TRBV30|TRBJ1-1|.|14
TGTGCCTGGAGTGGGACAGTGCAGAACACTGAAGCTTTCTTT
CAWSGTVQNTEAFF
>many|TRBV5-1|TRBJ1-2|.|12
TGCGCCAGCAGCCTAGGGATCTATGGCTACACCTTC
CASSLGIYGYTF
>many|TRBV11-2|TRBJ2-1|.|13
TGTGCCAGCAGCTTAGATCTCGGGGATGAGCAGTTCTTC
CASSLDLGDEQFF
>.|TRBV7-9|TRBJ2-2|TRBD1|17
TGTGCCAGCAGCCACGGGACAGGGGCGCAGGACACCGGGGAGCTGTTTTTT
CASSHGTGAQDTGELFF
>many|TRBV11-2|TRBJ2-1|TRBD2|15
TGTGCCAGCAGCTTGCGGGAGGGCTCCTACAATGAGCAGTTCTTC
CASSLREGSYNEQFF
>many|TRBV12-5|TRBJ1-6|.|14
TGTGCTAGTGGTTTGGGGCAGGGTCTTTCACCCCTCCACTTT
CASGLGQGLSPLHF
>many|TRBV5-1|TRBJ2-7|TRBD2|16
TGCGCCAGCAGCTTGGGAGGCGGGGGGACCTCCTACGAGCAGTACTTC
CASSLGGGGTSYEQYF
>many|TRBV6-5|TRBJ2-3|TRBD2|16
TGTGCCAGCAGTTACGGGCGGGGGGCGTTCACAGATACGCAGTATTTT
CASSYGRGAFTDTQYF
>many|TRBV5-1|TRBJ2-7|.|13
TGCGCCAGCAGCCGTAGGCCTTCCTACGAGCAGTACTTC
CASSRRPSYEQYF
>.|TRBV12-5|TRBJ1-1|.|15
TGTGCTAGTGTCCCGGGCGGAGGGAAGAACACTGAAGCTTACTTT
CASVPGGGKNTEAYF
>many|TRBV5-1|TRBJ2-3|.|16
TGCGCCAGCAAGTATGGCGGGGAAGGGACCACAGATACGCAGTATTTT
CASKYGGEGTTDTQYF
>many|TRBV9|TRBJ2-1|TRBD2|17
TGTGCCAGCAGCGTTTTTTTTCCAGGCGGGGGGGCCGTTGAGCAGTTCTTC
CASSVFFPGGGAVEQFF
>many|TRBV7-6|TRBJ2-5|.|13
TGTGCCAGCAGCTTAGCGTGGAAAGAGACCCAGTACTTC
CASSLAWKETQYF
>.|TRBV7-2|TRBJ1-6|.|14
TGTGCCAGCAGCTTAGCCGCGTTCGGCTCACCCCTCCACTTT
CASSLAAFGSPLHF
>many|TRBV28|TRBJ1-5|.|16
TGTGCCAGCAGTTTATCTATGCCAGGGAGCAATCAGCCCCAGCATTTT
CASSLSMPGSNQPQHF
>.|TRBV7-9|TRBJ2-7|.|15
TGTGCCAGCAGCTTTATACAGGGTAACACCTACGAGCAGTACTTC
CASSFIQGNTYEQYF
>.|TRBV25-1|TRBJ2-7|.|14
TGTGCCAGCAGTGCACCCAGGGGGGTCCACGAGCAGTACTTC
CASSAPRGVHEQYF
>few|TRBV5-4|TRBJ1-1|.|14
TGTGCCAACAGCCTCGAGGGAAGAAACACTGAAGCTTTCTTT
CANSLEGRNTEAFF
>many|TRBV28|TRBJ2-7|.|13
TGTGCCAGCAGTTTGGGTGCAGCTAACGAGCAGTACTTC
CASSLGAANEQYF
>many|TRBV5-1|TRBJ2-3|TRBD2|16
TGCGCCAGCAGCCCGGATAGCGGGGGGAGCACAGATACGCAGTATTTT
CASSPDSGGSTDTQYF
>many|TRBV29-1|TRBJ2-4|TRBD2|14
TGCAGCGTTGAAGGGCTAGCGGGCAAAAACATTCAGTACTTC
CSVEGLAGKNIQYF
>many|TRBV7-8|TRBJ2-7|.|14
TGTGCCAGCAGCTTGCGGGGTCAGACCTACGAGCAGTACTTC
CASSLRGQTYEQYF
>many|TRBV2|TRBJ2-2|TRBD1|15
TGTGCCAGCAGGCTTCCGGACAGGAATACCGGGGAGCTGTTTTTT
CASRLPDRNTGELFF
>medium-sized|TRBV7-3|TRBJ2-1|.|16
TGTGCCAGCAGCCCAGGGGGGCTAGCCCCCTACAATGAGCAGTTCTTC
CASSPGGLAPYNEQFF
>many|TRBV9|TRBJ1-1|.|13
TGTGCCAGCAGCTTGACAGGCCCTACTGAAGCTTTCTTT
CASSLTGPTEAFF
>many|TRBV5-1|TRBJ2-6|.|18
TGCGCCAGCAGCTCCGCGCGCGGGGACCCCTCTGGGGCCAACGTCCTGACTTTC
CASSSARGDPSGANVLTF
>many|TRBV11-2|TRBJ2-1|TRBD2|18
TGTGCCAGCAGCTTAGGGGGACTAGCGGGGGCCCCCATGTCAGGGCAGTTCTTC
CASSLGGLAGAPMSGQFF
>.|TRBV6-6|TRBJ1-4|.|15
TGTGCCAGCAGTTACCCCGCACTTAAGAATGAAAAACTGTTTTTT
CASSYPALKNEKLFF
>few|TRBV7-2|TRBJ1-5|.|16
TGTGCCAGCAACGGAGTGGTGCGGGGCAGCAATCAGCCCCAGCATTTT
CASNGVVRGSNQPQHF
>many|TRBV6-2/TRBV6-3|TRBJ2-7|TRBD1|14
TGTGCCAGCAGTGCCGGGACAGGGGCCTCCGAGCAGTACTTC
CASSAGTGASEQYF
>many|TRBV28|TRBJ2-7|.|14
TGTGCCAGCACTCCTACTAGATCGGCCTACGAGCAGTACTTC
CASTPTRSAYEQYF
>many|TRBV5-6|TRBJ1-5|.|13
TGTGCCAGCAGCTTGGGCAGGGGACAGCCCCAGCATTTT
CASSLGRGQPQHF
>many|TRBV6-5|TRBJ2-3|TRBD1|19
TGTGCCAGCAGTTACTCGGGACACGGACAGGGAACTAGCACAGATACGCAGTATTTT
CASSYSGHGQGTSTDTQYF